This TCR beta chain was found in a study of T cell repertoires in cytomegalovirus infection. Study context: In the study, CMV epitopes included recently identified HLA-C-restricted and well-studied HLA-B-restricted ones. CMV infection together with matching HLA type was indicated by public TCR beta signatures.

CDR1 MNHNY and CDR2 SVGAGI come from the germline V gene (reference sequence). Trimming removed 6 bases from V and 4 bases from J, with 8 bases in between. This CDR3 is built from 12 residues. Using its own MiXCR run on the reads, TCRdb lists one record per CDR3 protein. The sample includes roughly 500,000 distinct CDR3 sequences, approximately 40% of them seen just once. General study findings and limits: HLA-C-restricted CMV clonotypes gave the most frequent clonotype in two of eight donors.

About this clonotype itself: The antigen remains undetermined.

The rearrangement uses TRBV6-6 and TRBJ2-3; D possibly corresponds to TRBD1 (5 bases). The source was cultured PBMCs, collected from culture after CMV antigen stimulation. This TCR was sampled from a human donor in good health (CMV status not recorded). Some clones in this sample may be carry-over from other donors' samples. CDR3: CASSATADTQYF. The CDR3 coding sequence is TGTGCCAGCAGCGCGACAGCAGATACGCAGTATTTT.